This T cell receptor (beta chain) was sequenced in a study of regulatory T cells in long-lasting Graves disease. The CDR3 consists of 15 residues. V gave up 8 bases and J gave up 6 bases; unmatched junction bases: 14. Per the germline V gene, CDR1 is SNHLY and CDR2 is FYNNEI. Time point specified: persistent/refractory GD, antithyroid drugs over 5 years with positive TRAb. Scientists built the TCR library using RNA that was extracted from PBMCs. Assembly of TCR beta libraries relied on iRepertoire HTBI primers together with Arm-PCR of CDR3 regions. TCRdb itself ran the multiplex PCR reads through MiXCR, one entry per CDR3 protein. The table records 300,000 to 350,000 distinct CDR3 sequences, about 19% of them present only once.

The receptor was isolated from a female donor with Graves disease. This chain uses TRBV2 with TRBJ2-3; 7 nucleotides align to TRBD2. The sequencing here drew on peripheral blood mononuclear cells (PBMCs), taken when the disease was refractory, from a patient treated with antithyroid drugs. The CDR3 coding sequence is TGTGCCAGCCAAGGAGGGCGGGACGGGGGGGATACGCAGTATTTT. It codes for CASQGGRDGGDTQYF.